Below, 12 T cell receptor beta chains from the same sample are listed, as sequenced in a study of shared clonotypes between healthy human individuals. Assay used: immunoSEQ multiplex PCR; TCRdb lists only in-frame clones, some missing. The sample carries about 1.5 million clones, approximately 97% recorded once. The specimen sequenced was naive CD4+ T cells sorted from blood. Subset given: CD45RA+ positively selected. The receptors were sampled from a man aged 25 to 40 in good health.

The rearrangement links TRBV4-1 to TRBJ2-5; D unclear. Germline V gene data show CDR1 as MGHRA and CDR2 as YSYEKL. This CDR3 contains 12 residues. The V and J ends lost 0 bases and 5 bases respectively, with 4 bases between them. This CDR3 is CASSQELETQYF. For the CDR3, the DNA is TGCGCCAGCAGCCAAGAATTGGAGACCCAGTACTTC.

The V gene is TRBV14, the J gene TRBJ2-7, with 10 nucleotides matching TRBD2. The V and J ends lost 4 bases and 8 bases, in that order; junction bases with no gene match: 11. The germline gives CDR1 SGHDN, CDR2 FVKESK. This CDR3 is built from 15 residues. The CDR3 sequence is CASSLPGRTSGQQYF. CDR3 bases: TGTGCCAGCAGCCTCCCGGGACGGACTAGCGGTCAGCAGTACTTC.

The chain couples TRBV6-1 to TRBJ1-5; 8 bases line up with TRBD1. The V and J ends lost 1 base and 0 bases, in that order; junction bases with no gene match: 5. This CDR3 comprises 17 residues. Germline V gene lookup returns CDR1 MNHNS and CDR2 SASEGT. CDR3 sequence: CASSEDRGKDSNQPQHF. The CDR3, as DNA: TGTGCCAGCAGTGAAGACAGGGGGAAGGATAGCAATCAGCCCCAGCATTTT.

The chain is built from TRBV6-1 and TRBJ2-3; D is possibly TRBD1 or TRBD2 (6 bases each). The germline V gene encodes CDR1 MNHNS and CDR2 SASEGT. This CDR3 has 15 residues. V was shortened by 4 bases and J by 5 bases, with 16 bases between the two germline ends. The CDR3 nucleotides read TGTGCCAGCAGTGCTCTCGGGGGCTCGGGAGATACGCAGTATTTT. This translates into CASSALGGSGDTQYF.

The CDR3 loop reads CASSGRTSKGNTEAFF. The CDR3 DNA sequence: TGTGCCAGCTCGGGGAGGACATCCAAGGGGAACACTGAAGCTTTCTTT. This chain links TRBV25-1 with TRBJ1-1; TRBD1 might be the D (5 bases). Germline CDR1 and CDR2: MGHDK and SYGVNS. CDR3 length equals 16 residues. V was clipped by 8 bases and J by 1 base, with 20 bases between them.

Note on this clone: The same CDR3 can be traced to other DNA sequences in this sample. The chain links TRBV28 to TRBJ2-2; 9 bases are shared with TRBD2. CDR1 and CDR2 from the germline V gene are MDHEN and SYDVKM. This CDR3 has 14 residues. V gave up 2 bases and J gave up 5 bases; unmatched junction bases: 0. Written as DNA, the CDR3 is TGTGCCAGCAGTTTACTAGCGGGAACCGGGGAGCTGTTTTTT. It codes for CASSLLAGTGELFF.

The V and J genes are TRBV7-9 and TRBJ1-5, with D hard to call. Germline V gene data show CDR1 as SEHNR and CDR2 as FQNEAQ (reference sequence). V was clipped by 5 bases and J by 3 bases, with 8 bases between them. CDR3 length: 13 amino acids. CDR3 sequence: CASSRGLNQPQHF. DNA for the CDR3: TGTGCCAGCAGCCGTGGACTCAATCAGCCCCAGCATTTT.

The V call is TRBV7-3, the J call TRBJ2-1; 7 nucleotides align to TRBD2. The CDR3 contains 12 residues. With 2 bases clipped from V and 11 bases from J, the junction kept 3 bases outside the gene matches. From germline, CDR1 is SGHTA and CDR2 FQGTGA. The CDR3 bases are TGTGCCAGCAGCTTATCAGCGGGAAAGCAGTTCTTC. Amino acid sequence: CASSLSAGKQFF.

The CDR3 DNA reads as TGCGCCAGCAGCCGTAACCCCGGGAACTACGAGCAGTACTTC. Amino acids: CASSRNPGNYEQYF. The V call is TRBV5-1, the J call TRBJ2-7; a possible D gene is TRBD2 (5 bases). The germline V gene encodes CDR1 SGHRS and CDR2 YFSETQ. Trimming left V 4 bases short and J 3 bases short, with 14 bases between. This CDR3 has 14 residues.

This clone was seen just once. CDR3 residues: CATRGQGVQQETQYF. The DNA of the CDR3 is TGTGCCACACGGGGACAGGGGGTTCAACAAGAGACCCAGTACTTC. The chain combines TRBV10-3 with TRBJ2-5, with 11 bases aligning to TRBD1. Germline V gene data show CDR1 as ENHRY and CDR2 as SYGVKD. The CDR3 is 15 amino acids. J was trimmed by 2 bases and V by 10 bases; bases with no gene match: 9.

This clone was found once. The chain is built from TRBV29-1 and TRBJ2-7, with D possibly being TRBD1 (5 bases). The V gene lost 4 bases and the J gene lost 5 bases, with 12 bases spanning the gap. The CDR3 contains 12 residues. Germline values: CDR1 SQVTM, CDR2 ANQGSEA. The CDR3 bases are TGCAGCGTTGCCTGGGGCGGAAACGAGCAGTACTTC. Protein sequence: CSVAWGGNEQYF.

About this clone itself: Within the sample, other DNA sequences also encode this same CDR3. The rearrangement links TRBV10-1 to TRBJ2-7; D ambiguous. Trimming pared 4 bases from V and 4 bases from J, leaving 11 bases between. CDR1 and CDR2 (germline): WNHNN, SYGVQD (reference sequence). The CDR3 runs 13 residues. CDR3 nucleotides: TGCGCCAGCAGTGCAAGTGGGGATTACGAGCAGTACTTC. This encodes CASSASGDYEQYF.